This TCR beta chain was obtained from a study of technical replicates of blood from several donors. The method was immunoSEQ multiplex PCR; TCRdb's version includes in-frame clones alone and lacks a portion of them. This sample has tens of thousands of clones; about 94% occur once, and the top ten carry about 2.9%. The sample comprised PBMCs. This TCR derives from a human donor in good health. Some clones in this sample may be carry-over from other donors' samples.

As DNA, the CDR3 is TGTGCCTGGAGTGACGGGGGACTAGCGCCCACCGGGGAGCTGTTTTTT. Translation: CAWSDGGLAPTGELFF. The chain has TRBV30 and TRBJ2-2; 10 bases are shared with TRBD2. The junction had 6 bases not matched to a gene; V was cut back by 1 base and J by 4 bases. The germline gives CDR1 GTSNPN, CDR2 SVGIG (reference sequence). The CDR3 runs to 16 residues.